A single T cell receptor (beta chain) is shown here with its context. Relative to the germline gene, one junction end is altered; a read error may explain this. TCRdb keeps only in-frame clones here, not all; method: immunoSEQ multiplex PCR. The table shows about 6,300 clones, with around 70% occurring only once. The record originates from a study of tissue T cells after allogeneic stem cell transplantation. The CDR3 sequence is 15 residues long. Germline CDR1 and CDR2: LNHDA and SQIVND (reference sequence). The clonotype was recovered from a woman between 18 and 55 years old with breast cancer. The V gene is TRBV19, the J gene TRBJ1-2; D is unclear. Sequences were derived from tissue from the rectum, sampled at autopsy. CDR3 sequence reads: CASSSRGTSNYGYTF. The CDR3 nucleotides are TGTGCCAGTAGTTCCCGAGGTACCTCTAATTATGGCTACACCTTC.